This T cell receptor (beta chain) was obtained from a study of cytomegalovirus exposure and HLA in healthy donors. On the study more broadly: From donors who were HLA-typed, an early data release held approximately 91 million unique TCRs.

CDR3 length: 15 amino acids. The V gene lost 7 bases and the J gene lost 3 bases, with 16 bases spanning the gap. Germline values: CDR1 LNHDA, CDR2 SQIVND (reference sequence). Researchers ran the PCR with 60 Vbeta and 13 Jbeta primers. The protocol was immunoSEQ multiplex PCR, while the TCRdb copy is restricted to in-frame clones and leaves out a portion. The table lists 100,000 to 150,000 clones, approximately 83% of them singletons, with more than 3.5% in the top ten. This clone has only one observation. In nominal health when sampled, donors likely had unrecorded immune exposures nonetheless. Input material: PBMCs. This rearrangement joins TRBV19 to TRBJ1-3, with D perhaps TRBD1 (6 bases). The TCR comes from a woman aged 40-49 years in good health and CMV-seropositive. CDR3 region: CASKVTGLGGNTIYF. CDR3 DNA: TGTGCCAGTAAGGTAACAGGGCTCGGTGGAAACACCATATATTTT.